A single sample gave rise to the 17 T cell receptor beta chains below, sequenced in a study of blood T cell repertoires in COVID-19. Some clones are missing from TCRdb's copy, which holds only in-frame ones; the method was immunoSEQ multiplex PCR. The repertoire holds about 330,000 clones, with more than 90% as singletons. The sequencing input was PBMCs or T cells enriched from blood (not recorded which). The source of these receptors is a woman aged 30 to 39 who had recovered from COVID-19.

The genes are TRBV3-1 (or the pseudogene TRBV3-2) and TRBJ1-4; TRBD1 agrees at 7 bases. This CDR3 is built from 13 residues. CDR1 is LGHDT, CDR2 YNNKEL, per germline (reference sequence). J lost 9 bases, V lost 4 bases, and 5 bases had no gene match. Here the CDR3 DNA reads TGTGCCAGCAGCCGATTACAGGGGCAAAAACTGTTTTTT. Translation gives CASSRLQGQKLFF.

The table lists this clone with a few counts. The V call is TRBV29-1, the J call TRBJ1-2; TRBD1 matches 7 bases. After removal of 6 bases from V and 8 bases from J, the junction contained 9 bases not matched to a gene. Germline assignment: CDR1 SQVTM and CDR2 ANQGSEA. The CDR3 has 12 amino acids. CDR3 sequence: CSVARGARGYTF. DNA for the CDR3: TGCAGCGTCGCCAGGGGGGCCAGGGGCTACACCTTC.

The chain's CDR3 is CASSALRGFTQYF. The CDR3 DNA reads as TGTGCCAGCAGCGCATTACGGGGGTTTACGCAGTATTTT. The chain carries TRBV9 and TRBJ2-3; tentatively, D is TRBD2 (6 bases). V was trimmed by 3 bases and J by 8 bases, leaving 13 bases between them. The CDR3 is 13 amino acids. Germline lookup yields CDR1 SGDLS and CDR2 YYNGEE. The full variable domain, in which reference TRBV9 and TRBJ2-3 provide the parts outside the CDR3, is DSGVTQTPKHLITATGQRVTLRCSPRSGDLSVYWYQQSLDQGLQFLIQYYNGEERAKGNILERFSAQQFPDLHSELNLSSLELGDSALYFCASSALRGFTQYFGPGTRLTVL.

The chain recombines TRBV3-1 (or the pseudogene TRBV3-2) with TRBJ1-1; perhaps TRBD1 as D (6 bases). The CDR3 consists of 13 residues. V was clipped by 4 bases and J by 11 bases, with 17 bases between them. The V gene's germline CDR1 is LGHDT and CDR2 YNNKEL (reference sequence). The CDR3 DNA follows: TGTGCCAGCAGCCCCCAAGGGGGTCTCCGCGCTTTCTTT. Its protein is CASSPQGGLRAFF.

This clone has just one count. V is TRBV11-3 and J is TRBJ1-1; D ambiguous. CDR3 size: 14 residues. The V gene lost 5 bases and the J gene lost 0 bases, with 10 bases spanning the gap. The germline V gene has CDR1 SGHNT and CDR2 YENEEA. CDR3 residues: CASSPRGVNTEAFF. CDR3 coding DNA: TGTGCCAGCAGCCCCCGAGGAGTGAACACTGAAGCTTTCTTT.

As DNA, the CDR3 is TGTGCCAGCAGCGCACGGTTCCATGAGCAGTTCTTC. This gives the protein CASSARFHEQFF. The chain employs TRBV5-8 and TRBJ2-1; D is unclear. Trimming took 4 bases from V and 8 from J, leaving 10 bases between them. Per germline, CDR1 SGHTS and CDR2 YDEGEE. CDR3 length equals 12 residues.

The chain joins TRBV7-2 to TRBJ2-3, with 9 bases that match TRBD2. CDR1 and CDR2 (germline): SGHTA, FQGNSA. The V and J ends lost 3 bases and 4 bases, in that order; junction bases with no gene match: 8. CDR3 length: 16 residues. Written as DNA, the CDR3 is TGTGCCAGCAGCTTTGGCCTAGCGGGGTACGCAGATACGCAGTATTTT. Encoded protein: CASSFGLAGYADTQYF.

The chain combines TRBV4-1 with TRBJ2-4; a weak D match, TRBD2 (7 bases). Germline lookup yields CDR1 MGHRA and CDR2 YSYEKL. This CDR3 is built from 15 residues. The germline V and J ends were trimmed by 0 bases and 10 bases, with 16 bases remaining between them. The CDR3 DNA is TGCGCCAGCAGCCAAGACCCATCCGGGGGGCGGATTCAGTACTTC. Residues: CASSQDPSGGRIQYF.

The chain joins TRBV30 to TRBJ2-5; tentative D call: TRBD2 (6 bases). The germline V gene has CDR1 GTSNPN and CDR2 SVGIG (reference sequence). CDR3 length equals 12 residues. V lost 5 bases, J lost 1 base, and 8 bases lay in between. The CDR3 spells CAWGRSQETQYF. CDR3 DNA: TGTGCCTGGGGGAGGAGCCAAGAGACCCAGTACTTC.

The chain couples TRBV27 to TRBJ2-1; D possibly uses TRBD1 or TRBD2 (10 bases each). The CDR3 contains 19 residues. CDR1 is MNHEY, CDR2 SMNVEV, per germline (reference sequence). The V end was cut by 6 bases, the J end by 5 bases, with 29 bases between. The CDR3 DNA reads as TGTGCCAGCAGCCGGACAGGGGGATTCAGCGGGAGGGCCAACAATGAGCAGTTCTTC. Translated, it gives CASSRTGGFSGRANNEQFF.

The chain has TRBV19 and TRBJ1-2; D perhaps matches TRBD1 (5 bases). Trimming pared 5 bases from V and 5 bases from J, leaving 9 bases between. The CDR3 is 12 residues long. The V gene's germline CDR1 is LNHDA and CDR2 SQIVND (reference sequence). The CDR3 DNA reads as TGTGCCAGTAGTTTTCCAGGGTATGGCTACACCTTC. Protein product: CASSFPGYGYTF.

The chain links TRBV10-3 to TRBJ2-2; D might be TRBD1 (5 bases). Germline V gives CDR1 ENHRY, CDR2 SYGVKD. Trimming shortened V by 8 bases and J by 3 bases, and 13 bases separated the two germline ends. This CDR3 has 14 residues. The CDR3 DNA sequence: TGTGCCATCGAAGGGGTGAAGGACACCGGGGAGCTGTTTTTT. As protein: CAIEGVKDTGELFF.

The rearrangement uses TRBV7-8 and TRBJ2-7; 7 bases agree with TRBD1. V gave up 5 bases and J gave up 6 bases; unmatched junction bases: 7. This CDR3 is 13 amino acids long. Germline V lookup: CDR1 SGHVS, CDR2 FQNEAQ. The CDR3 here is CASSTRQGGEQYF. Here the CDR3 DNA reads TGTGCCAGCAGCACCCGACAGGGTGGCGAGCAGTACTTC.

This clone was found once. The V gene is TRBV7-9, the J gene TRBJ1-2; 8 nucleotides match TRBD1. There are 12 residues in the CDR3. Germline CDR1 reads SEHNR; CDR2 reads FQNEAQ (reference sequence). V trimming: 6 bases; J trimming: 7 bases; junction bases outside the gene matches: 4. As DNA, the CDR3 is TGTGCCAGCAGTCTAGACAGGGGTGGCTACACCTTC. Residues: CASSLDRGGYTF.

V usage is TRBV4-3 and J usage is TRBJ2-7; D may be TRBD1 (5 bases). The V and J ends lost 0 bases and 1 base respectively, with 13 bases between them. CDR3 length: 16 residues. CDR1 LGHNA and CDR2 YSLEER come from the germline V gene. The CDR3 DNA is TGCGCCAGCAGCCAAGATCAGCAGGGTGTATCCTACGAGCAGTACTTC. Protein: CASSQDQQGVSYEQYF.

The CDR3 protein is CASSLLSGGDEQFF. The CDR3 nucleotides are TGTGCCAGCAGTTTATTGTCCGGGGGGGATGAGCAGTTCTTC. The chain uses TRBV27 and TRBJ2-1; 8 positions agree with TRBD2. Per germline, CDR1 MNHEY and CDR2 SMNVEV (reference sequence). The CDR3 consists of 14 residues. The V gene end was trimmed by 1 base and the J gene end by 8 bases; junction bases not matched to a gene: 4.

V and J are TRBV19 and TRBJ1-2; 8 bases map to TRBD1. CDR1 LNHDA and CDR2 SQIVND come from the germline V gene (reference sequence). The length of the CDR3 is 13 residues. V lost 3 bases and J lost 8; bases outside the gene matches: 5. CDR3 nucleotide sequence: TGTGCCAGTAGTATGGGACAGGTGAACGGCTACACCTTC. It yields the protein CASSMGQVNGYTF.